The sequence of this T cell receptor (beta chain) was determined in a study of blood T cell repertoires in COVID-19. Produced via immunoSEQ multiplex PCR; TCRdb's table is partial and in-frame only. The sample lists some 200,000 clones, 81% occurring once. This sequence originates from a woman between 45 and 60 years old with acute COVID-19. The sequenced material came from PBMCs or T cells enriched from blood (not recorded which).

For the CDR3, the DNA is TGCGCCAGCAGCTTGGGAGAGGGTCTCTCCTATAATTCACCCCTCCACTTT. Amino acid sequence: CASSLGEGLSYNSPLHF. V and J are TRBV5-1 and TRBJ1-6; D call uncertain. V shed 0 bases and J shed 0 bases, with 10 bases lying between them. The CDR3 is 17 residues long. CDR1 SGHRS and CDR2 YFSETQ come from the germline V gene.